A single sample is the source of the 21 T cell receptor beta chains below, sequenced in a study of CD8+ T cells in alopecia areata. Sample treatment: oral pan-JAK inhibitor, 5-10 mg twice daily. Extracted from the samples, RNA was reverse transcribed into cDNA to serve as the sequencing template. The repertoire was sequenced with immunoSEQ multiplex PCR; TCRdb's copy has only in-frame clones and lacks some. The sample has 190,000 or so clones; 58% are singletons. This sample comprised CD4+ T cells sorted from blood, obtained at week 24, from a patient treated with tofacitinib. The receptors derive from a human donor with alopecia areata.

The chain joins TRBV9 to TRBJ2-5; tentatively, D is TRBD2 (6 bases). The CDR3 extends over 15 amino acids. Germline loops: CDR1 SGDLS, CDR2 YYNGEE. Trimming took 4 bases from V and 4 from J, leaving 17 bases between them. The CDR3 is CASSLTRGSLETQYF. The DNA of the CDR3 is TGTGCCAGCAGCCTGACGCGGGGTTCCCTAGAGACCCAGTACTTC.

The CDR3 sequence: CASSGQATDTQYF. DNA for the CDR3: TGTGCCAGCAGTGGGCAGGCGACAGATACGCAGTATTTT. The rearrangement uses TRBV25-1 and TRBJ2-3, with no clear D. The CDR3 covers 13 residues. The V end lost 4 bases, the J end lost 3 bases, and 8 bases lay between the germline ends. Germline values: CDR1 MGHDK, CDR2 SYGVNS.

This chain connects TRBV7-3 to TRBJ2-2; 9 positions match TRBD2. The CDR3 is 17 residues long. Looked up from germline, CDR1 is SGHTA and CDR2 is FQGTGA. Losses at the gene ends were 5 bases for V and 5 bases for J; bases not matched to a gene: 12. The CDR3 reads CASSATSGSLRTGELFF. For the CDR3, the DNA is TGTGCCAGCAGCGCGACTAGCGGTTCTCTACGGACCGGGGAGCTGTTTTTT.

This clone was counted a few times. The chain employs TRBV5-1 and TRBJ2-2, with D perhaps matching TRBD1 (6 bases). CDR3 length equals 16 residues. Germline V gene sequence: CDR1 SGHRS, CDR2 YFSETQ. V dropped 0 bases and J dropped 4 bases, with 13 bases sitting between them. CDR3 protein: CASSLDGGGGTGELFF. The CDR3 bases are TGCGCCAGCAGCTTGGATGGGGGCGGAGGCACCGGGGAGCTGTTTTTT.

The DNA for the CDR3 is TGCGCCAGCAGCCCGGGACAATCCACAGATACGCAGTATTTT. Translation: CASSPGQSTDTQYF. The chain is built from TRBV4-1 and TRBJ2-3, with a weak D call TRBD1 (6 bases). This CDR3 comprises 14 residues. With 4 bases removed from V and 2 bases from J, the gap between germline ends came to 10 bases. Germline CDR1 reads MGHRA; CDR2 reads YSYEKL.

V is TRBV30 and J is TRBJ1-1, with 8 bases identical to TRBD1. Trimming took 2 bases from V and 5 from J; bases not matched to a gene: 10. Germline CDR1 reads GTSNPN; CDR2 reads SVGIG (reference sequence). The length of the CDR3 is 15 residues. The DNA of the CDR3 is TGTGCCTGGAGTAAACGCTCAGGGGGCTGGACTGAAGCTTTCTTT. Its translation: CAWSKRSGGWTEAFF. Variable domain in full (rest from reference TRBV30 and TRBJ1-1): SQTIHQWPATLVQPVGSPLSLECTVEGTSNPNLYWYRQAAGRGLQLLFYSVGIGQISSEVPQNLSASRPQDRQFILSSKKLLLSDSGFYLCAWSKRSGGWTEAFFGQGTRLTVV.

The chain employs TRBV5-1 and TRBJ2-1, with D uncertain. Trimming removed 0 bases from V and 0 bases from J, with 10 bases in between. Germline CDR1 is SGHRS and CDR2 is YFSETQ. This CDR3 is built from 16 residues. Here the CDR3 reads CASSLGASVSYNEQFF. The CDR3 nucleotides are TGCGCCAGCAGCTTGGGGGCTAGTGTCTCCTACAATGAGCAGTTCTTC.

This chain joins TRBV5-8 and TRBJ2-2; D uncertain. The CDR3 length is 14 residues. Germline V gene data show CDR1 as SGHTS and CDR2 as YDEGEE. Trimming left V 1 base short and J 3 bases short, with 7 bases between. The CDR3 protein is CASSLSLDTGELFF. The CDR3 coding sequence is TGTGCCAGCAGCTTGAGTTTGGACACCGGGGAGCTGTTTTTT.

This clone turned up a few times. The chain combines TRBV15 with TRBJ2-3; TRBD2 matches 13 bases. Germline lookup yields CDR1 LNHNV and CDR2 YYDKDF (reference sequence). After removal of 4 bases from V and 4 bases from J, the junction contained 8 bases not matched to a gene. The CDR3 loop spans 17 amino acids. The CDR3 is CATSTSKTSGRSDTQYF. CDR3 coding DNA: TGTGCCACCAGCACCAGTAAGACTAGCGGGAGGTCAGATACGCAGTATTTT.

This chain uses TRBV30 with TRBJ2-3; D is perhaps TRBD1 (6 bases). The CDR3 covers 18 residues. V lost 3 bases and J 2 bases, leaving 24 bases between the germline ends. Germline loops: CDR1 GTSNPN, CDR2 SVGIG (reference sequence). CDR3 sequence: CAWRVDSHNPLVTDTQYF. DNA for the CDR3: TGTGCCTGGAGAGTGGACAGCCACAACCCGCTGGTCACAGATACGCAGTATTTT.

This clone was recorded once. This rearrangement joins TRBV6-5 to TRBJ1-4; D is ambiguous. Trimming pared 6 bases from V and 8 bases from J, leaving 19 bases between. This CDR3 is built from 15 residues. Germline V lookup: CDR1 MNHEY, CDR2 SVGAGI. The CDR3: CASSPTWRAREKLFF. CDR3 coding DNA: TGTGCCAGCAGCCCTACGTGGAGGGCCAGGGAAAAACTGTTTTTT.

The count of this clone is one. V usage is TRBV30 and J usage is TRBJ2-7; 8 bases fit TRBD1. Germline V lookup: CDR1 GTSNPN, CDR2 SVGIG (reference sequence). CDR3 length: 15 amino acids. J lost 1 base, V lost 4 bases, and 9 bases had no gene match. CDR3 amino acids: CAWMQRTGLSYEQYF. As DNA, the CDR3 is TGTGCCTGGATGCAACGGACAGGGCTTTCCTACGAGCAGTACTTC.

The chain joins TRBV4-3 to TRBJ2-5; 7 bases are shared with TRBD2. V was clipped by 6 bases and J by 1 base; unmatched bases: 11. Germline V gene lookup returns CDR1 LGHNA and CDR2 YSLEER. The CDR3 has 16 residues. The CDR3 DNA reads TGCGCCAGCAGTAGAGGGCGGGGGACTTCCCAAGAGACCCAGTACTTC. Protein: CASSRGRGTSQETQYF.

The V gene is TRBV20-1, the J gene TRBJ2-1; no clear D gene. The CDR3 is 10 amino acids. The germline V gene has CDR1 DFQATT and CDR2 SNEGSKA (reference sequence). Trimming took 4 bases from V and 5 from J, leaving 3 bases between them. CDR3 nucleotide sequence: TGCAGTGCTACTAACAATGAGCAGTTCTTC. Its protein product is CSATNNEQFF.

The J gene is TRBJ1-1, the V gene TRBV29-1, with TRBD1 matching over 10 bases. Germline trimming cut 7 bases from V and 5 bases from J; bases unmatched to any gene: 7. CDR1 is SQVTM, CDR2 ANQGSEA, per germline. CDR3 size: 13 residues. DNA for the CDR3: TGCAGCGCTCGGACAGGGGGAGGAACTGAAGCTTTCTTT. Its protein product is CSARTGGGTEAFF.

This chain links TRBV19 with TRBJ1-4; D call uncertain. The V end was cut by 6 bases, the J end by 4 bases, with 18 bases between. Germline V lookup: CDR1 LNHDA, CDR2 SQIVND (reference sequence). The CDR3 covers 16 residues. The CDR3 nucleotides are TGTGCCAGTAGCGGATACCAATCGAGCCATAATGAAAAACTGTTTTTT. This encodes CASSGYQSSHNEKLFF.

CDR3 sequence reads: CASSQFRAGASYGYTF. The CDR3 bases are TGTGCCAGCAGCCAATTTAGGGCAGGCGCCAGCTATGGCTACACCTTC. The chain couples TRBV14 to TRBJ1-2; the D is unclear. The CDR3 extends over 16 amino acids. Germline values: CDR1 SGHDN, CDR2 FVKESK. V lost 2 bases and J lost 4, with 17 bases in between.

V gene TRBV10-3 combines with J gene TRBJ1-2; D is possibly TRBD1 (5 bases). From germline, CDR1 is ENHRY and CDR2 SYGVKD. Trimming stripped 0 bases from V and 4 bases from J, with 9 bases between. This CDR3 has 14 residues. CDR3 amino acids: CAISESPRAYGYTF. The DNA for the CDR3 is TGTGCCATCAGTGAGTCTCCCAGGGCCTATGGCTACACCTTC.

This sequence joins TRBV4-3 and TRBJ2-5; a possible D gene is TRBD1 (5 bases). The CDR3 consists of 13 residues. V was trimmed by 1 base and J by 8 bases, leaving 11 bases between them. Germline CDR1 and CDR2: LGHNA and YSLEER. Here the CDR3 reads CASSQGTSGTQYF. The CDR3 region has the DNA TGCGCCAGCAGCCAAGGGACAAGTGGTACCCAGTACTTC.

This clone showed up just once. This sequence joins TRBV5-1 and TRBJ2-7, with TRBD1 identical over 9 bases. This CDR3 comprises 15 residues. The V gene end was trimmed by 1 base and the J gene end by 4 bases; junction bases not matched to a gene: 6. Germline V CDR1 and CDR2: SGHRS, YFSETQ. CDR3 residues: CASSLQADRGYEQYF. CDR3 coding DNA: TGCGCCAGCAGCTTGCAGGCTGACAGGGGGTACGAGCAGTACTTC.

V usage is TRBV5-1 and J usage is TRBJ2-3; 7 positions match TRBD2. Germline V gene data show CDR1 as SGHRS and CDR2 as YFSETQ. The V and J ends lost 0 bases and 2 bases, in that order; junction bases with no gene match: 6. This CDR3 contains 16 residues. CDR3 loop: CASSLAPSGYTDTQYF. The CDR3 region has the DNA TGCGCCAGCAGCTTGGCCCCTAGCGGATACACAGATACGCAGTATTTT.